This TCR beta chain was found in a study of blood T cells in healthy people across ages. For the second PCR, which ran for roughly 6 to 11 cycles, a sample-barcoded 5' primer and a J-beta primer mix were used. MiXCR, applied by TCRdb to the 5' RACE reads, yields one record per CDR3 protein. The data contain about 1.7 million distinct CDR3 sequences, about 30% of them singletons. This clonotype came up a few times. Trimming left V 5 bases short and J 0 bases short, with 13 bases between. CDR1 MNHEY and CDR2 SMNVEV come from the germline V gene (reference sequence). The length of the CDR3 is 15 residues.

This sequence was found in a woman in her 30s in good health. The rearrangement links TRBV27 to TRBJ2-5; D ambiguous. The sequenced material came from blood. The CDR3 bases are TGTGCCAGCAGTATTCGGACCCGCTACCAAGAGACCCAGTACTTC. It encodes CASSIRTRYQETQYF.